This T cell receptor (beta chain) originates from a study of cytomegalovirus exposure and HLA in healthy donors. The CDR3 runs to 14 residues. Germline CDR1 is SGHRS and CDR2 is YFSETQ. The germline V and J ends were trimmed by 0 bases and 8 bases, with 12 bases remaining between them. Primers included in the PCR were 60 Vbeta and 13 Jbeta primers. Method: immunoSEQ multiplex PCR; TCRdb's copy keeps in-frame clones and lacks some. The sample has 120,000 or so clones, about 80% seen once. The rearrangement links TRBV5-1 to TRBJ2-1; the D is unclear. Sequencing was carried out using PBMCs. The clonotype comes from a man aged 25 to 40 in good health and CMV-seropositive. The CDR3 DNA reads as TGCGCCAGCAGCTTGGGAGGTAGCAGCGATGAGCAGTTCTTC. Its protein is CASSLGGSSDEQFF.